This T cell receptor beta chain was documented in a study of immune heterogeneity within non-small cell lung tumors. Multiplex PCR relied on 32 V and 13 J primers to amplify TCR beta CDR3. TCRdb analysed the multiplex PCR reads with MiXCR anew, one entry per CDR3 protein. This sample has approximately 11,000 distinct CDR3 sequences, with 15% to 20% found just once. The V gene lost 5 bases and the J gene lost 7 bases, with 12 bases spanning the gap. CDR1 is SGHVS, CDR2 FQNEAQ, per germline. The CDR3 loop spans 14 amino acids. Samples each supplied about 650 ng of bulk tumor genomic DNA as template. From each primary tumor, several far-apart biopsies were obtained during surgery. Before undergoing curative surgery, patients had newly diagnosed non-small cell lung cancer that was untreated. The table lists this clonotype with a few counts.

The chain recombines TRBV7-8 with TRBJ1-6, with a tentative D call TRBD1 (5 bases). This receptor was obtained from a man aged 55 to 70 with non-small cell lung cancer. The sample was lung tumor tissue. This CDR3 reads CASSPGTQNSPLHF. In DNA, the CDR3 is TGTGCCAGCAGCCCCGGGACCCAAAATTCACCCCTCCACTTT.